Reported below is one TCR beta chain. As yet, its antigen is unknown. The data originate from a study of somatic mutations in cytotoxic T cells in rheumatoid arthritis. In the study overall: Each patient's diagnosis was followed right away by a blood draw (around 32 ml EDTA), before any treatment. Study results and limitations: The antigen targets of the expanded CD8+ clones were unknown. CD8+ T cells showed clonality that did not differ significantly between patients with rheumatoid arthritis and age-matched healthy controls. For rheumatoid arthritis patients, the slight TRBV07 underrepresentation lacked multiple-comparison adjustment.

The repertoire was sequenced with immunoSEQ multiplex PCR; TCRdb's copy has only in-frame clones and lacks some. The data show about 16,000 clones, with 75% to 80% seen just once and roughly 16% held by the top ten. The CDR3 length is 15 residues. V lost 2 bases to trimming and J lost 1 base, with 11 bases between them. CDR1 and CDR2 (germline): MNHEY, SMNVEV (reference sequence). This receptor was taken from an adult with rheumatoid arthritis. The material sequenced was CD8+ T cells sorted from blood. The J gene is TRBJ1-1, the V gene TRBV27, with D possibly TRBD1 on 5 matching bases. CDR3 amino acids: CASSLRGQGNTEAFF. Here the CDR3 DNA reads TGTGCCAGCAGTTTAAGGGGCCAGGGGAACACTGAAGCTTTCTTT.